Listed below are T cell receptor beta chains from one sample, sequenced in a study of blood T cell repertoires in COVID-19. Using immunoSEQ multiplex PCR, the repertoire was profiled, and TCRdb retains in-frame clones only, with some absent. The data contain 150,000 to 200,000 clones, more than 75% of them singletons. Material for sequencing was peripheral blood. The receptors derive from a man aged 70 or older with acute or convalescent COVID-19. CDR3s include the opening cysteine and the closing phenylalanine or tryptophan.

V: TRBV6-5; J: TRBJ2-5; CDR3: CASSYSGDSKTETQYF
V: TRBV20-1; J: TRBJ2-1; CDR3: CSAKDLIEQFF
V: TRBV6-2/TRBV6-3; J: TRBJ1-2; CDR3: CASSYTGNGGYTF
V: TRBV11-2; J: TRBJ1-1; CDR3: CASSLGGQNTEAFF
V: TRBV7-3; J: TRBJ1-4; CDR3: CARTMDRNNEKLFF
V: TRBV5-1; J: TRBJ2-1; CDR3: CASRLGPRDNEQFF
V: TRBV28; J: TRBJ1-3; CDR3: CASSLPGGVDSGNTIYF
V: TRBV2; J: TRBJ1-2; CDR3: CASIRDRYTF
V: TRBV27; J: TRBJ1-4; CDR3: CASSPPGAGGEKLFF
V: TRBV9; J: TRBJ2-5; CDR3: CASSKLGTAQETQYF
V: TRBV5-1; J: TRBJ2-5; CDR3: CASRGGSTPETQYF
V: TRBV5-1; J: TRBJ2-2; CDR3: CASSFLQRGNGGELFF
V: TRBV5-1; J: TRBJ1-1; CDR3: CASSLGSANVKRNRAEAFF
V: TRBV12-5; J: TRBJ1-1; CDR3: CASGPTQGGRAEAFF
V: TRBV6-1; J: TRBJ1-5; CDR3: CASSDLLVNQPQHF
V: TRBV10-2; J: TRBJ2-2; CDR3: CASTLPSGDTGELFF
V: TRBV6-5; J: TRBJ1-6; CDR3: CASSPGTDNSPLHF
V: TRBV7-3; J: TRBJ2-3; CDR3: CASSSGVGLAGGFSTDTQYF